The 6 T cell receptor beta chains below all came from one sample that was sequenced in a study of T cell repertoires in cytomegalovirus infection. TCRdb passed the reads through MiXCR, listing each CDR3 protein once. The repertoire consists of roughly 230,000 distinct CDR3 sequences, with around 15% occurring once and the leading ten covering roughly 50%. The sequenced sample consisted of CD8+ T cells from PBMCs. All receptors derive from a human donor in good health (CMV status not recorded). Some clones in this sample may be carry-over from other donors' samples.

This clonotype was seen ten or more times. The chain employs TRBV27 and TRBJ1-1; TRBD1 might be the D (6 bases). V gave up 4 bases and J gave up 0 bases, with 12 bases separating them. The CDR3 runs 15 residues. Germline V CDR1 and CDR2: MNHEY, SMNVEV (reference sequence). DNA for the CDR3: TGTGCCAGCAGTTCTGGACAGCATTTGAACACTGAAGCTTTCTTT. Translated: CASSSGQHLNTEAFF.

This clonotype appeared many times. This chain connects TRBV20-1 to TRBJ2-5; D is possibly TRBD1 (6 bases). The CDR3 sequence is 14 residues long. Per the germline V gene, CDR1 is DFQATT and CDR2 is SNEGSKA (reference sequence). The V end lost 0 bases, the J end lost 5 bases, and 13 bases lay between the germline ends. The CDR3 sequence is CSARDRLGAETQYF. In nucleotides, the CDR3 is TGCAGTGCTAGAGATCGCTTGGGGGCTGAGACCCAGTACTTC.

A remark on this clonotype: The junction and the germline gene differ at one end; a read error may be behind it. The CDR3 sequence is CANSPGGTGGLFF. CDR3 nucleotides: TGTGCCAACAGCCCTGGTGGCACCGGGGGGCTGTTTTTT. The chain uses TRBV7-2 and TRBJ2-2, with a possible D match to TRBD2 (6 bases). Germline V lookup: CDR1 SGHTA, CDR2 FQGNSA. This CDR3 is 13 amino acids long. The whole variable domain, remainder taken from reference TRBV7-2 and TRBJ2-2, is GAGVSQSPSNKVTEKGKDVELRCDPISGHTALYWYRQSLGQGLEFLIYFQGNSAPDKSGLPSDRFSAERTGGSVSTLTIQRTQQEDSAVYLCANSPGGTGGLFFGEGSRLTVL.

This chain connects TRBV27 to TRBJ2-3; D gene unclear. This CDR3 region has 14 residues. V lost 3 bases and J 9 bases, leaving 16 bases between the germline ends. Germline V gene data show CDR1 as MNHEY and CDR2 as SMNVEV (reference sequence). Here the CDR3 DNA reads TGTGCCAGCAGTTTCGACTCCTCTTTTAAGACGCAGTATTTT. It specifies CASSFDSSFKTQYF.

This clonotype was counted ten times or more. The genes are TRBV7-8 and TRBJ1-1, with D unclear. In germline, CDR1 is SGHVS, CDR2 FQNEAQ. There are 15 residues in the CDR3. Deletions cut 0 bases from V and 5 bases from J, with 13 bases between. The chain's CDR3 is CASSLALTRGTEAFF. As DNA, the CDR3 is TGTGCCAGCAGCTTAGCGCTCACCCGAGGGACTGAAGCTTTCTTT.

The CDR3 protein is CSAQDGQSYEQYF. The CDR3 nucleotides read TGCAGTGCGCAGGATGGACAGAGCTACGAGCAGTACTTC. The chain carries TRBV20-1 and TRBJ2-7; possible D gene TRBD1, 6 bases. The CDR3 length is 13 residues. The germline V gene encodes CDR1 DFQATT and CDR2 SNEGSKA (reference sequence). Between the trimmed V and J ends, which lost 6 bases and 3 bases, there was a span of 15 bases.